The rows below give T cell receptor beta chains drawn from one sample of a study of T-cell reconstitution after alpha-beta-depleted transplantation in children. TCRdb ran MiXCR on the PCR reads and lists one entry per CDR3 protein. Of some 200,000 distinct CDR3 sequences in the sample, approximately 10% were seen once. The sequencing used PBMCs, collected before TCRalphabeta/CD19-depleted stem cell transplant. These receptor sequences come from a child younger than two with acute myeloid leukemia, due to receive a stem cell transplant. The CDR3 runs from the conserved cysteine through the conserved F or W. The order of the fields is J gene, D gene, V gene, clone size, CDR3 DNA, CDR3 protein. A D gene is named only where the DNA matches it firmly. Part of the rows lack a size; the others show once, few, many or a class for expanded clones.

>TRBJ2-3|TRBD2|TRBV5-1|many
TGCGCCAGCAGCCGCCCTAGCGGGAGGGAAGGAGTAGATACGCAGTATTTT
CASSRPSGREGVDTQYF
>TRBJ1-2|.|TRBV20-1|many
TGCAGTGTGGGTGTTAACTATGGCTACACCTTC
CSVGVNYGYTF
>TRBJ2-1|.|TRBV5-5|many
TGTGCCAGCAGCCTTCTAGCGAGCTCCTACAATGAGCAGTTCTTC
CASSLLASSYNEQFF
>TRBJ2-5|.|TRBV29-1|many
TGCAGCGTTGAAGTGCAAAGATTTGGACACAGCGGAACCCAGTACTTC
CSVEVQRFGHSGTQYF
>TRBJ1-6|.|TRBV6-2/TRBV6-3|many
TGTGCCAGCAGATGGGACCCGGGTAATTCACCCCTCCACTTT
CASRWDPGNSPLHF
>TRBJ1-1|TRBD1|TRBV29-1|many
TGCAGCGTTGTGCCCGCGGGACAGGAAAACACTGAAGCTTTCTTT
CSVVPAGQENTEAFF
>TRBJ2-1|.|TRBV11-2|many
TGTGCCAGCAGCTTATGGGGGGGACAGTCCAGCTCCTACAATGAGCAGTTCTTC
CASSLWGGQSSSYNEQFF
>TRBJ2-3|.|TRBV7-2|many
TGTGCCAGCGGGTGGCGGCCAGATACGCAGTATTTT
CASGWRPDTQYF
>TRBJ1-6|TRBD1|TRBV5-1|many
TGCGCCAGCAAGTCCACAGGGGGTGCCAATTCACCCCTCCACTTT
CASKSTGGANSPLHF
>TRBJ2-1|.|TRBV20-1|many
TGCAGTGCTATCAATGAGCAGTTCTTC
CSAINEQFF
>TRBJ1-1|.|TRBV5-1|few
TGCGCCAGCAGCTTGTCGTCCAACCTTGAAGCTTTCTTT
CASSLSSNLEAFF
>TRBJ1-2|TRBD1|TRBV5-6|many
TGTGCCAGCAGCCGGGACAGGTTTGGCTACACCTTC
CASSRDRFGYTF
>TRBJ2-7|.|TRBV11-2|few
TGTGCCAGCAGCTCTTCTACTACTGGGGCATACGAGCAGTACTTC
CASSSSTTGAYEQYF
>TRBJ2-1|.|TRBV11-1|.
TGTGCCAGCAGCTTAAGCCTTGCCGGCAATGAGCAGTTCTTC
CASSLSLAGNEQFF
>TRBJ2-7|.|TRBV7-9|many
TGTGCCAGCAGTTCCCCGGGACGGTCCTACGAGCAGTACTTC
CASSSPGRSYEQYF
>TRBJ1-2|TRBD1|TRBV7-3|.
TGTGCCAGCAGCACCGGACAGGGTAAAGGCTACACCTTC
CASSTGQGKGYTF
>TRBJ2-1|.|TRBV7-9|few
TGTGCCAGCAGCTTAAAGGAAGGACGAGGCCCGAACAATGAGCAGTTCTTC
CASSLKEGRGPNNEQFF
>TRBJ1-6|.|TRBV3-1|many
TGTGCCAGCAGCCAATTCCTCATGGGAAGGGGTAATTCACCCCTCCACTTT
CASSQFLMGRGNSPLHF
>TRBJ2-7|.|TRBV7-2|many
TGTGCCAGCAGCTTAGTCCCCCCCGGGAACTCCTACGAGCAGTACTTC
CASSLVPPGNSYEQYF
>TRBJ2-6|.|TRBV3-1|many
TGTGCCAGCAGCCGGATTTCTGGGGCCAACGTCCTGACTTTC
CASSRISGANVLTF
>TRBJ1-2|.|TRBV12-3/TRBV12-4|many
TGTGCCAGCAGTCTCGGGAAGGGGTATGGCTACACCTTC
CASSLGKGYGYTF
>TRBJ1-1|TRBD1|TRBV28|many
TGTGCCAGCCAACCGGGACAGGGAAACACTGAAGCTTTCTTT
CASQPGQGNTEAFF
>TRBJ2-1|.|TRBV29-1|many
TGCAGCGTTGCCCGAGCTGAGCAGTTCTTC
CSVARAEQFF
>TRBJ1-1|TRBD1|TRBV18|many
TGTGCCAGCTCACCACTAGGACAGGAGAACACTGAAGCTTTCTTT
CASSPLGQENTEAFF
>TRBJ1-2|TRBD1|TRBV5-5|many
TGTGCCAGCAGCTGGACAGGGGCTAACTATGGCTACACCTTC
CASSWTGANYGYTF
>TRBJ2-3|.|TRBV6-4|many
TGTGCCAGCAGTAACCTCTGGTGGGATACGCAGTATTTT
CASSNLWWDTQYF
>TRBJ2-7|TRBD1|TRBV10-3|many
TGTGCCATCAGTGAGTCCTCCGGGACAGGTGCCTACGAGCAGTACTTC
CAISESSGTGAYEQYF